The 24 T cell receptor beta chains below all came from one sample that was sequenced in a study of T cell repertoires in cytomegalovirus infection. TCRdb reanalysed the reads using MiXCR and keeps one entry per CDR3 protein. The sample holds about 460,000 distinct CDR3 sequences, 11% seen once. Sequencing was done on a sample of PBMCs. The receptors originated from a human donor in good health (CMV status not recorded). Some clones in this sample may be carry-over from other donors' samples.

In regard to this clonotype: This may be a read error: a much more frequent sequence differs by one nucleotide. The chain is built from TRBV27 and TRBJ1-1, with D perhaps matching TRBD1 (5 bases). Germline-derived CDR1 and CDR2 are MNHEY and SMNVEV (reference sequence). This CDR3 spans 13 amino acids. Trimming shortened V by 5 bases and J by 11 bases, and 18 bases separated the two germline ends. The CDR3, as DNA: TGTGCCAGCAGTGTCACCCGACATGGGGCCGCTTTCTTT. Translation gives CASSVTRHGAAFF.

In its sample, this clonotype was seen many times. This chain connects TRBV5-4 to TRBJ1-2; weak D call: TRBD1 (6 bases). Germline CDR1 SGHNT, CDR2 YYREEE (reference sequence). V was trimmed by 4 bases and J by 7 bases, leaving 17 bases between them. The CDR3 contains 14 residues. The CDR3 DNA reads TGTGCCAGCAGCCCCGTGGGGGGGGGCTTTGGCTACACCTTC. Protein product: CASSPVGGGFGYTF.

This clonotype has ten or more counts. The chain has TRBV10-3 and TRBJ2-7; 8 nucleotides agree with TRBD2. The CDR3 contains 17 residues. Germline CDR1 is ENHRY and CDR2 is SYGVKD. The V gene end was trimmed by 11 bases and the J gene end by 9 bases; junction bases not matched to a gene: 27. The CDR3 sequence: CAAVPSGSIGDYEGQYF. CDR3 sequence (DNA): TGTGCCGCCGTCCCCAGCGGGAGCATTGGAGACTATGAGGGGCAGTACTTC.

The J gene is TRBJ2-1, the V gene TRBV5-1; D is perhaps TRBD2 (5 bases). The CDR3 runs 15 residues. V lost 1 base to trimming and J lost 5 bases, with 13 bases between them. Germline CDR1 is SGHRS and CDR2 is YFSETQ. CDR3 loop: CASSLPSGPNNEQFF. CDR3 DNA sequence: TGCGCCAGCAGCTTGCCGAGCGGCCCAAACAATGAGCAGTTCTTC.

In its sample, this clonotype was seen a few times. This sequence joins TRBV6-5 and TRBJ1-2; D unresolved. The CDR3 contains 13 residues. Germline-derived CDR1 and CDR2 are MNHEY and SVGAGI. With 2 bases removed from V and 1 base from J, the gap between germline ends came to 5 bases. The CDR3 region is CASSYSFNYGYTF. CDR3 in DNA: TGTGCCAGCAGTTACAGTTTTAACTATGGCTACACCTTC.

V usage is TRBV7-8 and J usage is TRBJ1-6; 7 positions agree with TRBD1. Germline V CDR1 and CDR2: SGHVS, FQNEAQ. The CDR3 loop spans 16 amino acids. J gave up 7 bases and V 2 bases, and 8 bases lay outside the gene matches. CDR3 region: CASSLRASGGNSPLHF. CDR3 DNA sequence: TGTGCCAGCAGCTTACGTGCGTCAGGGGGGAATTCACCCCTCCACTTT.

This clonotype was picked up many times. In DNA form, the CDR3 reads TGTGCCAGCAGCTTAGATACAGGGTACAATCAGCCCCAGCATTTT. It is translated as CASSLDTGYNQPQHF. The J gene is TRBJ1-5, the V gene TRBV7-2; TRBD1 is a possible D gene (6 bases). Germline CDR1 and CDR2: SGHTA and FQGNSA. Trimming took off 1 base at V and 3 bases at J, with 10 bases between the two ends. This CDR3 has 15 residues.

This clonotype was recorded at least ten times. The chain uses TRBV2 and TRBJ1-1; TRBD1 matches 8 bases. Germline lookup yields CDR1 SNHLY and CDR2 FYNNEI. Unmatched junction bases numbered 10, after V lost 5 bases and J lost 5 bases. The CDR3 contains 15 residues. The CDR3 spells CASSIIGQGGTEAFF. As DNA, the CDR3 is TGTGCCAGCAGTATAATTGGACAGGGAGGAACTGAAGCTTTCTTT.

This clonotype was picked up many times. In DNA, the CDR3 is TGTGCCAGCAGTTTAAGTGGCAGGGTGAATTCACCCCTCCACTTT. It translates to CASSLSGRVNSPLHF. The J gene is TRBJ1-6, the V gene TRBV12-3 or TRBV12-4, with D tentatively TRBD1 (5 bases). V lost 2 bases and J 7 bases, leaving 12 bases between the germline ends. The CDR3 sequence is 15 residues long.

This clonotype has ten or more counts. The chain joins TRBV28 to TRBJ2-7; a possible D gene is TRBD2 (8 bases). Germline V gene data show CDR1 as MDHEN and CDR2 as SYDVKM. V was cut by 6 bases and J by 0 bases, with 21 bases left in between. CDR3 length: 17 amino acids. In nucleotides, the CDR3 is TGTGCCAGCAGAACCACAAGGGGGCGGGAGGCCTCCTACGAGCAGTACTTC. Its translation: CASRTTRGREASYEQYF.

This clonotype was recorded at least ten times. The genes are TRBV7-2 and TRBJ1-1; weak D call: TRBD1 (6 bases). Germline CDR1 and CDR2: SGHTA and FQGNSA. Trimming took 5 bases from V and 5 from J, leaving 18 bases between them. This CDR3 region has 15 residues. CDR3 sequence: CASSPRGGTGTEAFF. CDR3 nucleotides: TGTGCCAGCAGCCCCCGAGGGGGTACGGGAACTGAAGCTTTCTTT. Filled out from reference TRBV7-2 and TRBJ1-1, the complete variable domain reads GAGVSQSPSNKVTEKGKDVELRCDPISGHTALYWYRQSLGQGLEFLIYFQGNSAPDKSGLPSDRFSAERTGGSVSTLTIQRTQQEDSAVYLCASSPRGGTGTEAFFGQGTRLTVV.

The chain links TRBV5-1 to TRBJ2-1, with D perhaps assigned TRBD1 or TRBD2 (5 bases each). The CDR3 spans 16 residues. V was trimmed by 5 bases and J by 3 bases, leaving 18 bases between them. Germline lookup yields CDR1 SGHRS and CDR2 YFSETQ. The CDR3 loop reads CASRPAGTPLYNEQFF. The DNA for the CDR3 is TGCGCCAGCAGACCCGCCGGGACCCCACTCTACAATGAGCAGTTCTTC.

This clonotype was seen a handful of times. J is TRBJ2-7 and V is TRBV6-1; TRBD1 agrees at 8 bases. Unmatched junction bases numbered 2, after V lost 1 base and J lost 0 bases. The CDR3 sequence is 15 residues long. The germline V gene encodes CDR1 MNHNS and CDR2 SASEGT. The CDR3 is CASSEVGTGSYEQYF. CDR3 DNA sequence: TGTGCCAGCAGTGAAGTCGGGACAGGCTCCTACGAGCAGTACTTC.

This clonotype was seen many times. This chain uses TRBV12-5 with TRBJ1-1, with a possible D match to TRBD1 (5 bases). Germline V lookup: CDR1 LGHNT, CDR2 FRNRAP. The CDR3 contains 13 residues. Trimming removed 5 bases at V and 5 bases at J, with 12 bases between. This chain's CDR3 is CASGLGVRTEAFF. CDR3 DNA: TGTGCTAGTGGTCTAGGGGTTAGGACTGAAGCTTTCTTT.

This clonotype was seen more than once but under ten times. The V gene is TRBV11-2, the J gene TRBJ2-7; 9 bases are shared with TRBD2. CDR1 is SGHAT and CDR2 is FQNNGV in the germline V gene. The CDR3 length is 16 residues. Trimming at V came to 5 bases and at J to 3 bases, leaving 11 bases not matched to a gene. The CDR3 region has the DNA TGTGCCAGCAGCCTACTTAATAGCGGGAGTGACTACGAGCAGTACTTC. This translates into CASSLLNSGSDYEQYF.

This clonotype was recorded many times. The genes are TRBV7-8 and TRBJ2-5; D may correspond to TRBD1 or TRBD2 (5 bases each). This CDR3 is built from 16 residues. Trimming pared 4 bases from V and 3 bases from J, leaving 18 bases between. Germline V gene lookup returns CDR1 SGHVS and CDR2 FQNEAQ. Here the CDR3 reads CASSSPGPRAKETQYF. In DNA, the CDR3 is TGTGCCAGCAGCTCCCCGGGGCCGAGGGCCAAAGAGACCCAGTACTTC. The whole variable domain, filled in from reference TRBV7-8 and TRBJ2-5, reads GAGVSQSPRYKVAKRGQDVALRCDPISGHVSLFWYQQALGQGPEFLTYFQNEAQLDKSGLPSDRFFAERPEGSVSTLKIQRTQQEDSAVYLCASSSPGPRAKETQYFGPGTRLLVL.

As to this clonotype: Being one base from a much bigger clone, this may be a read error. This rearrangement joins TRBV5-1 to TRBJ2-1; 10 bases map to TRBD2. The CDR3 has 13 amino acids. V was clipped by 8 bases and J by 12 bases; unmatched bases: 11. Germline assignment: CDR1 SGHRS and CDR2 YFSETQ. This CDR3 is CASSLAGEDGQFF. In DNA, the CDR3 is TGCGCCAGTTCCCTAGCGGGAGAGGATGGGCAGTTCTTC.

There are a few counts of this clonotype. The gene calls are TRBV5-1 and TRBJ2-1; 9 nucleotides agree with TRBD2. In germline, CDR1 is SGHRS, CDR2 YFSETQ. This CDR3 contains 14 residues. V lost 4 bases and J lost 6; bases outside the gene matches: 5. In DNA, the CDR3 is TGCGCCAGCAGCCAAGGGACTAGCATCAATGAGCAGTTCTTC. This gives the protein CASSQGTSINEQFF.

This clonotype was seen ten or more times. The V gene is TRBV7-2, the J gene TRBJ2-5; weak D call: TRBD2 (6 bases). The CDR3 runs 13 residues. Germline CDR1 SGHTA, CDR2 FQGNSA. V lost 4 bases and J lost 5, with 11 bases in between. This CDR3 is CASSSSRGETQYF. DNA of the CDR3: TGTGCCAGCAGCTCTAGCCGGGGGGAGACCCAGTACTTC.

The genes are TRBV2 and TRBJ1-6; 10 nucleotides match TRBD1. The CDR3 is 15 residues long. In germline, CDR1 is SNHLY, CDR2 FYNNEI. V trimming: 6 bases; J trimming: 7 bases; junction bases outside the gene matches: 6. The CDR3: CASSRQGAGNSPLHF. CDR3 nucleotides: TGTGCCAGCAGCAGACAGGGGGCAGGGAATTCACCCCTCCACTTT.

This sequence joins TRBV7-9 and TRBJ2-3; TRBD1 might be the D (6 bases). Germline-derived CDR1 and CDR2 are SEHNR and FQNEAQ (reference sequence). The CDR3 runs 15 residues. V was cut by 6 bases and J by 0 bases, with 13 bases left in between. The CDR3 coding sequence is TGTGCCAGCAGACAGGGAGCTTCTAGCACAGATACGCAGTATTTT. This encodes CASRQGASSTDTQYF.

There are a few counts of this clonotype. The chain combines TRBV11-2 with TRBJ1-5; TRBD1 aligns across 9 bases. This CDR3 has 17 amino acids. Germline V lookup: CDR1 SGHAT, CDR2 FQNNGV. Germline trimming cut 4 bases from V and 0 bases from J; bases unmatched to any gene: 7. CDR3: CASSSGTGTHSNQPQHF. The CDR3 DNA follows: TGTGCCAGCAGCTCCGGGACAGGGACCCATAGCAATCAGCCCCAGCATTTT.

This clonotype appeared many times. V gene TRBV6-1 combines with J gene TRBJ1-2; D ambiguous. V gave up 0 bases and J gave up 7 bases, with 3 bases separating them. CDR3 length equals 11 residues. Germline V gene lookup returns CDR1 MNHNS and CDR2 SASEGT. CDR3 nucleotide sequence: TGTGCCAGCAGTGAAGCGTCTGGCTACACCTTC. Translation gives CASSEASGYTF.

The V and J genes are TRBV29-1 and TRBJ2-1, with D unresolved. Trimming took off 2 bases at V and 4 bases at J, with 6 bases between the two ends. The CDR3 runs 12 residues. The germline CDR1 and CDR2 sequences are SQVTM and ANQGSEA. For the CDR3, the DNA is TGCAGCGTTGAAAGGTCATACAATGAGCAGTTCTTC. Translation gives CSVERSYNEQFF.